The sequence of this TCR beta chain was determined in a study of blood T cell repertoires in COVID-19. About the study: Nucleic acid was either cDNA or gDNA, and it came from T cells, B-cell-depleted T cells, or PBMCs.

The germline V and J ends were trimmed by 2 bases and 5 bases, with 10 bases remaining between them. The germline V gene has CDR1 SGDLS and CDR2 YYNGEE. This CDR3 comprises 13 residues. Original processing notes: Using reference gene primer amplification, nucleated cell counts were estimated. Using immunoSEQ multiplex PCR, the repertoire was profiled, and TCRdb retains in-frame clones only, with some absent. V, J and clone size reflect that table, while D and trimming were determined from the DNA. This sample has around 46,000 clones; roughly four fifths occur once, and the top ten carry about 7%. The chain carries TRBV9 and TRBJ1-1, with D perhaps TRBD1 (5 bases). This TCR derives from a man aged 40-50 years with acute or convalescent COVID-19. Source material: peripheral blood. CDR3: CASSVGRGTEAFF. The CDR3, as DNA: TGTGCCAGCAGCGTGGGTCGGGGGACTGAAGCTTTCTTT.